This T cell receptor (beta chain) comes out of a study of blood T cell repertoires in COVID-19. V was clipped by 6 bases and J by 6 bases; unmatched bases: 3. There are 13 residues in the CDR3. Assay used: immunoSEQ multiplex PCR; TCRdb lists only in-frame clones, some missing. The sample has roughly 200,000 clones, roughly 86% seen once. This clone was counted a single time. The sample was peripheral blood. The sequence came from a woman aged 25 to 45 with active or convalescent COVID-19. The chain carries TRBV12-3 or TRBV12-4 and TRBJ1-5; TRBD1 matches at 9 bases. CDR3 sequence reads: CASRGTGSQPQHF. The CDR3 DNA follows: TGTGCCAGCAGGGGGACAGGGTCTCAGCCCCAGCATTTT.